Listed below are T cell receptor beta chains from one sample, sequenced in a study of human T cells and chemical hapten exposure. TCRdb reanalysed the RACE reads using MiXCR and keeps one entry per CDR3 protein. The sample lists approximately 90,000 distinct CDR3 sequences, roughly 11% occurring once. The sample in question was whole blood, obtained in connection with sensitization to the hapten diphenylcyclopropenone (DPC). These receptors all stem from a man aged 35 to 55 with alopecia areata. Some clones in this sample may be carry-over from other donors' samples. The CDR3 runs from the conserved cysteine through the conserved F or W. D genes are given only for firm matches. Some rows mark clone size as missing; the rest say once, few, many or name a class of expanded clone.

>TRBJ2-4|TRBV20-1|TRBD1|few
CSARVTGTGGDGAKNIQYF
TGCAGTGCTAGAGTCACCGGGACAGGGGGGGACGGGGCCAAAAACATTCAGTACTTC
>TRBJ2-6|TRBV29-1|NA|few
CSVGLSGANVLTF
TGCAGCGTTGGCCTCTCTGGGGCCAACGTCCTGACTTTC
>TRBJ2-6|TRBV5-6|TRBD1|NA
CASSLEQGEFWANVLTF
TGTGCCAGCAGCTTGGAGCAGGGGGAGTTTTGGGCCAACGTCCTGACTTTC
>TRBJ1-6|TRBV5-1|TRBD1|few
CASSMGQSSSPLHF
TGCGCCAGCAGCATGGGACAGTCGTCTTCACCCCTCCACTTT
>TRBJ1-2|TRBV27|NA|NA
CASSSGVSYGYTF
TGTGCCAGCAGTTCAGGGGTTAGCTATGGCTACACCTTC
>TRBJ2-5|TRBV6-6|NA|NA
CASRSRGAGETQYF
TGTGCCAGCAGAAGCCGGGGGGCTGGAGAGACCCAGTACTTC
>TRBJ1-2|TRBV27|NA|NA
CASSLKAGLYGYTF
TGTGCCAGCAGTTTAAAGGCAGGGTTGTATGGCTACACCTTC
>TRBJ2-4|TRBV20-1|TRBD2|few
CSASIPTGGLAKNIQYF
TGCAGTGCCAGTATCCCGACGGGAGGTCTAGCCAAAAACATTCAGTACTTC
>TRBJ2-1|TRBV24-1|NA|NA
CATSDWGTGNEQFF
TGTGCCACCAGTGATTGGGGAACGGGCAATGAGCAGTTCTTC
>TRBJ2-1|TRBV7-6|NA|few
CASSRGRYNEQFF
TGTGCCAGCAGCCGCGGACGGTACAATGAGCAGTTCTTC
>TRBJ1-1|TRBV6-1|NA|NA
CASSVKGSTEAFF
TGTGCCAGCAGTGTGAAGGGGAGCACTGAAGCTTTCTTT
>TRBJ2-1|TRBV29-1|TRBD2|few
CSAELAGVGNEQFF
TGCAGCGCCGAACTAGCGGGAGTTGGAAATGAGCAGTTCTTC
>TRBJ2-7|TRBV10-3|NA|NA
CAISELIGGPSSYEQYF
TGTGCCATCAGTGAGTTGATCGGGGGGCCCAGCTCCTACGAGCAGTACTTC
>TRBJ2-4|TRBV20-1|NA|NA
CSPLDLAKNIQYF
TGCAGCCCCCTTGATCTAGCCAAAAACATTCAGTACTTC
>TRBJ2-2|TRBV6-4|NA|NA
CASKKETGYTGELFF
TGTGCCAGCAAGAAGGAGACCGGTTACACCGGGGAGCTGTTTTTT
>TRBJ2-3|TRBV12-3/TRBV12-4|TRBD1|NA
CASSLRDRSQYF
TGTGCCAGCAGTTTACGGGACAGATCGCAGTATTTT
>TRBJ1-6|TRBV5-4|TRBD1|NA
CASGDRGNNSPLHF
TGTGCCAGCGGGGACAGGGGGAATAATTCACCCCTCCACTTT
>TRBJ1-6|TRBV28|NA|many
CASRAQTNSPLHF
TGTGCCAGTAGAGCGCAGACTAATTCACCCCTCCACTTT
>TRBJ2-5|TRBV6-6|NA|NA
CASSFTLEEETQYF
TGTGCCAGCAGTTTTACCCTTGAAGAGGAGACCCAGTACTTC
>TRBJ2-6|TRBV7-8|TRBD1|many
CASSDDRGARSGANVLTF
TGTGCCAGCAGCGACGACAGGGGTGCCCGGTCTGGGGCCAACGTCCTGACTTTC
>TRBJ2-5|TRBV7-2|NA|few
CASSLVGSGTYQETQYF
TGTGCCAGCAGCTTAGTGGGTAGCGGAACGTACCAAGAGACCCAGTACTTC
>TRBJ2-5|TRBV12-3/TRBV12-4|TRBD1|many
CASSKGGPGQASAETQYF
TGTGCCAGCAGTAAAGGGGGACCGGGACAGGCGTCCGCGGAGACCCAGTACTTC
>TRBJ2-5|TRBV24-1|TRBD2|few
CATSLAGAAQETQYF
TGTGCCACCAGTTTAGCGGGAGCCGCTCAAGAGACCCAGTACTTC
>TRBJ2-3|TRBV18|NA|NA
CASSRTGIFTDTQYF
TGTGCCAGCTCCCGCACGGGAATTTTCACAGATACGCAGTATTTT
>TRBJ1-1|TRBV12-3/TRBV12-4|NA|many
CASSPEGWHTEAFF
TGTGCCAGCAGTCCAGAGGGGTGGCACACTGAAGCTTTCTTT
>TRBJ1-1|TRBV30|NA|few
CAYLRAGRTEAFF
TGTGCCTATCTCCGGGCGGGGAGGACTGAAGCTTTCTTT
>TRBJ2-3|TRBV15|NA|many
CATSQRGTDTQYF
TGTGCCACCAGCCAGAGAGGCACAGATACGCAGTATTTT
>TRBJ2-1|TRBV20-1|TRBD1|few
CSASNRGKEQFF
TGCAGTGCTAGTAACAGGGGTAAGGAGCAGTTCTTC
>TRBJ2-3|TRBV27|NA|few
CASSLTGHTQYF
TGTGCCAGCAGTCTGACCGGTCACACGCAGTATTTT
>TRBJ2-7|TRBV6-5|TRBD1|few
CASSYSRDRRYEQYF
TGTGCCAGCAGTTACTCAAGGGACAGGCGCTACGAGCAGTACTTC
>TRBJ1-1|TRBV11-2|NA|many
CASSLGSEAFF
TGTGCCAGCAGCTTAGGCTCTGAAGCTTTCTTT
>TRBJ2-1|TRBV6-6|TRBD2|NA
CASSRASGSVYNEQFF
TGTGCCAGCAGCCGCGCTAGCGGGAGCGTCTACAATGAGCAGTTCTTC
>TRBJ1-1|TRBV4-1|TRBD1|many
CASSQGQGLNTEAFF
TGCGCCAGCAGCCAAGGACAGGGTCTGAACACTGAAGCTTTCTTT
>TRBJ2-3|TRBV30|NA|NA
CAWSVLSSSTDTQYF
TGTGCCTGGAGTGTCTTGAGCTCTAGCACAGATACGCAGTATTTT
>TRBJ2-3|TRBV9|NA|many
CASSAGLITDTQYF
TGTGCCAGCAGCGCAGGACTTATCACAGATACGCAGTATTTT
>TRBJ2-3|TRBV29-1|NA|NA
CSVPVGSGSDTQYF
TGCAGCGTTCCTGTGGGTTCTGGGTCAGATACGCAGTATTTT
>TRBJ2-1|TRBV20-1|NA|NA
CSAPHLGEKLHEQFF
TGCAGTGCTCCCCACTTGGGGGAAAAACTGCATGAGCAGTTCTTC
>TRBJ2-3|TRBV7-9|NA|NA
CASSPMGPRDTQYF
TGTGCCAGCAGCCCTATGGGCCCGAGAGATACGCAGTATTTT
>TRBJ1-1|TRBV29-1|NA|many
CSVVSGVTEAFF
TGCAGCGTTGTATCAGGCGTGACTGAAGCTTTCTTT
>TRBJ1-5|TRBV19|NA|NA
CASSIVVADQPQHF
TGTGCCAGTAGTATAGTGGTTGCGGATCAGCCCCAGCATTTT
>TRBJ1-4|TRBV5-1|TRBD1|NA
CASSLGQGREKLFF
TGCGCCAGCAGCTTGGGACAGGGTCGGGAAAAACTGTTTTTT
>TRBJ1-6|TRBV14|NA|many
CASSQETANSPLHF
TGTGCCAGCAGCCAAGAGACCGCAAATTCACCCCTCCACTTT